The clone carrying this TCR beta chain has more than one count but fewer than ten. Its antigen is not known. The record originates from a study of T-cell memory formation after mild COVID-19. Study in general: There were largely donor-specific TCR clusters.

V was clipped by 5 bases and J by 5 bases; unmatched bases: 5. Germline loops: CDR1 SGHAT, CDR2 FQNNGV. The CDR3 has 16 amino acids. TCRdb fed the 5' RACE reads into MiXCR, producing one record per CDR3 protein. The table has about 130,000 distinct CDR3 sequences, roughly 6.2% seen once; the top ten hold 2% to 2.5%. Study findings and constraints: Shrinking CD4+ clones resided mostly in CM and EM, and CD8+ ones in EMRA.

The sequence was collected from an adult woman who had mild COVID-19 (a few samples of this study predate the infection). Cell type and time point are not known. The sample taken for sequencing was PBMCs or a T cell subset sorted from them (not recorded which). The chain recombines TRBV11-2 with TRBJ2-1; TRBD2 aligns across 14 bases. CDR3 residues: CASSTAGLAGDNEQFF. The CDR3 region has the DNA TGTGCCAGCAGCACAGCGGGACTAGCGGGGGACAATGAGCAGTTCTTC. The whole variable domain, remainder taken from reference TRBV11-2 and TRBJ2-1, is EAGVAQSPRYKIIEKRQSVAFWCNPISGHATLYWYQQILGQGPKLLIQFQNNGVVDDSQLPKDRFSAERLKGVDSTLKIQPAKLEDSAVYLCASSTAGLAGDNEQFFGPGTRLTVL.